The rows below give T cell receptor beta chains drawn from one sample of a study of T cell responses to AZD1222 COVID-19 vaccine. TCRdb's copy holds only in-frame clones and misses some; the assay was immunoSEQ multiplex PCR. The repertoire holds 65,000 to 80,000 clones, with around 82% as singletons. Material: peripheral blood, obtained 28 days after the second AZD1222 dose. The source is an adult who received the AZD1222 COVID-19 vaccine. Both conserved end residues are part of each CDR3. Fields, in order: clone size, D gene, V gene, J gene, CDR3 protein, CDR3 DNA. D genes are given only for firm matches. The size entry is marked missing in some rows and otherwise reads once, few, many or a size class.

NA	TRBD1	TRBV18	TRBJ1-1	CASSRTASGGLNTEAFF	TGTGCCAGCTCACGAACGGCGTCAGGGGGCTTGAACACTGAAGCTTTCTTT
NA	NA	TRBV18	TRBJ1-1	CASSPRGTQNTEAFF	TGTGCCAGCTCACCGCGGGGGACGCAGAACACTGAAGCTTTCTTT
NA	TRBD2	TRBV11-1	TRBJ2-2	CASSHRSGRQTGELFF	TGTGCCAGCAGCCACAGAAGCGGGAGACAGACCGGGGAGCTGTTTTTT
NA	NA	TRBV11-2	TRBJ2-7	CASSPGLYEQYF	TGTGCCAGCAGCCCGGGCCTCTACGAGCAGTACTTC
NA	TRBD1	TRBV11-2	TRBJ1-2	CASSLWTGSGYGYTF	TGTGCCAGCAGCTTATGGACAGGATCGGGATATGGCTACACCTTC
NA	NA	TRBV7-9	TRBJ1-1	CASSLIMENTEAFF	TGTGCCAGCAGCTTAATCATGGAGAACACTGAAGCTTTCTTT
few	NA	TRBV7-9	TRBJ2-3	CASSPVGGPTDTQYF	TGTGCCAGCAGCCCAGTAGGGGGGCCTACAGATACGCAGTATTTT
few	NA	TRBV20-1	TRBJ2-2	CSASWTRTGELFF	TGCAGTGCTAGTTGGACGCGCACCGGGGAGCTGTTTTTT
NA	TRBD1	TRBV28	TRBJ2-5	CASSLGQGGEETQYF	TGTGCCAGCAGTTTAGGACAGGGGGGTGAAGAGACCCAGTACTTC
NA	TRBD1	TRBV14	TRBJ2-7	CASSQEWQDRDPYEQYF	TGTGCCAGCAGCCAGGAGTGGCAAGACAGGGACCCCTACGAGCAGTACTTC
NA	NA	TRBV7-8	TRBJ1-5	CASSLAGGISNQPQHF	TGTGCCAGCAGCTTAGCGGGGGGAATTAGCAATCAGCCCCAGCATTTT
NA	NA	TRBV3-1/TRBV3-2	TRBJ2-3	CASSQVVHRSSTDTQYF	TGTGCCAGCAGCCAAGTTGTCCACAGATCTAGCACAGATACGCAGTATTTT